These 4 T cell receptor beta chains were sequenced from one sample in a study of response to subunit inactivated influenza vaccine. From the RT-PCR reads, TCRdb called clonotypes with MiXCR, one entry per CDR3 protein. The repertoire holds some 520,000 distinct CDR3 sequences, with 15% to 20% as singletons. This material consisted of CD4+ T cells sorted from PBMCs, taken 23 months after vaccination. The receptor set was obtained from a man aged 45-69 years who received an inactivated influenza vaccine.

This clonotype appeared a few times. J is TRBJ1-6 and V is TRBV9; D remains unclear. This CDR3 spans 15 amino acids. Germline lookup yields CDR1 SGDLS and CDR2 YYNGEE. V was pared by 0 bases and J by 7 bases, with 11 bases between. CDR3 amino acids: CASSVDGRPNSPLHF. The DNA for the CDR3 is TGTGCCAGCAGCGTAGATGGCAGGCCAAATTCACCCCTCCACTTT.

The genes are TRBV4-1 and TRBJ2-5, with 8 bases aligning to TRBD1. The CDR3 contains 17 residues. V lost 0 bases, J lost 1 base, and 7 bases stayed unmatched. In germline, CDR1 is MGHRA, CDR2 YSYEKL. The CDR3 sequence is CASSQDLGQGTQETQYF. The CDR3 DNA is TGCGCCAGCAGCCAAGATCTAGGACAGGGTACCCAAGAGACCCAGTACTTC.

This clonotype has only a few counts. Here the CDR3 DNA reads TGTGCCAGCAGCCACCTTCCGGGACAGGGGAACACTGAAGCTTTCTTT. Its translation is CASSHLPGQGNTEAFF. The chain joins TRBV3-1 to TRBJ1-1; 9 positions match TRBD1. Losses at the gene ends were 3 bases for V and 1 base for J; bases not matched to a gene: 6. The CDR3 length is 16 residues. The germline gives CDR1 LGHDT, CDR2 YNNKEL (reference sequence).

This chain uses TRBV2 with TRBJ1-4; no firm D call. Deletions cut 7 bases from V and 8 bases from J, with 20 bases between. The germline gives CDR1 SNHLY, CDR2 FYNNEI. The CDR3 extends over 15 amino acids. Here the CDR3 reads CASKNPDREGEKLFF. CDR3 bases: TGTGCCAGCAAGAACCCGGACCGCGAGGGAGAAAAACTGTTTTTT.